This TCR beta chain derives from a study of beta chain features in type 1 diabetes listed by TCRdb under 2018. Regarding the research as a whole: Mean age, gender distribution, total cell number and subset yield were not different between patients and healthy donors. A total of approximately 99,000,000 sorted cells were examined across all samples, and RNA yield correlated strongly with the number of cells per subset. The study compared the TCRB repertoires of sorted circulating CD4+ T cell subsets in recently diagnosed type 1 diabetes patients with those in matched healthy donors. Whereas all 28 donors provided naive and central memory subsets, regulatory and stem cell-like memory subsets were isolated from just 8 patients and roughly eight healthy donors.

A single peripheral blood draw of roughly 0.11 L on average was collected from each donor into heparinised tubes. Naive, central memory, regulatory and stem cell-like memory CD4+ T cells were sorted on a BD FACSAria II using a panel including CD45RO, CCR7, CD25, CD127, CD95 and CD27. Every sorted population had a purity above 95%. PBMCs were isolated right away by Lymphoprep density gradient centrifugation and were stained directly, without culture. So that batch effects would be minimized, each experiment stained and sorted samples in pairs, pairing one healthy donor with one patient. General findings and caveats noted by the study authors: Sequencing cDNA rather than genomic DNA could over-represent highly expressing activated cells, although activation and CD3 levels did not differ between groups. Naive, central memory and regulatory TCRB repertoires appeared to be more similar among patients than among healthy donors. In all four CD4+ subsets, TCRB CDR3 length was moderately but significantly shorter in type 1 diabetes patients. Because the HLA sub-analyses included only small numbers of individuals, any influence of HLA type on TCRB rearrangement was left unresolved. PCR may preferentially amplify shorter templates, but because patient and control samples were amplified and corrected together, any resulting skew would affect both groups equally. Patients with type 1 diabetes made fewer insertions and deleted more nucleotides at VDJ recombination sites, implying thymic rearrangement abnormalities.

The entire isolated RNA was reverse transcribed using the High Capacity cDNA Reverse Transcription Kit, and thus expressed TCRB transcripts were sequenced. Naive, central memory and regulatory T cell samples underwent deep immunoSEQ sequencing, averaging around 3.9 million total reads per sample. Sorted cells were lysed in RLT buffer and RNA was extracted with DNase-treated RNeasy Micro or Mini kits, depending on cell number. Each cell subset was processed on its own to prevent cross-contamination, while patient and healthy donor samples were processed together. The immunoSEQ multiplex PCR was used to amplify TCRB sequences from cDNA, yielding 87-bp fragments that span the CDR3 region. Amplicons were sequenced on the Illumina HiSeq platform. In the source study's methods: PCR bias was corrected computationally using synthetic template baselines, and reads within Hamming distance 2 were collapsed, with unmergeable singletons discarded. Reads were aligned against IMGT to assign V, D and J genes, CDR3 length and insertions or deletions at six rearrangement sites. Within each subset, clonotype counts were normalized to sorted cell number, and only after that were true diversity and Gini coefficients computed with the tcR R package. The overlap coefficient, calculated on TCRB nucleotide sequences, was used to measure repertoire sharing. Out-of-frame TCRB sequences from naive cells were analyzed as a proxy for the pre-selection repertoire. TCRdb stores this immuneACCESS table with in-frame sequences only. Part of the clones is absent; in the studies checked, under half of the shortfall reflects unresolved V genes, and no reason is known for the rest. That table furnishes V, J and clone size, whereas the DNA furnished D and trimming. For this sample the table gives under 900,000 clones, of which 17% were detected only once. The top ten constitute about 0.02% of the sample.

Only a few counts were recorded for this clone. Its specific antigen is unknown. Per-nucleotide qualities are absent, and no much larger clonotype sits a single base away. V gives up 0 bases and J gives up 7 bases, and the segment between their germline ends measures 18 bases. The cysteine opens and the phenylalanine closes a CDR3 of 16 amino acids. The entry retains the CDR3 DNA only, 48 bases that are in frame from base 1. The germline V gene supplies CDR1 MNHEY and CDR2 SVGAGI. The sequence came from a woman younger than 30 in good health. Sample: naive CD4+ T cells from blood. The cell subset or site tag for this specimen amounts to: true naive CD4+ T cells. Recombination linked TRBV6-5 to TRBJ2-5, with no D gene named confidently. The base sequence is TGTGCCAGCAGTTACTCGTGGCCCATGGCTCTGGGGACCCAGTACTTC. It encodes CASSYSWPMALGTQYF.